This TCR beta chain was profiled in a study of OX40 agonist ivuxolimab in advanced cancers. Study overall: Partial responses, seen in three patients, involved one hepatocellular carcinoma and two cutaneous melanomas.

Autoimmune disease history or systemic immunosuppression meant exclusion. Only in-frame clones appear in the TCRdb table, and some are missing; sequencing was by immunoSEQ multiplex PCR. Of 20,000 to 25,000 clones in the sample, roughly nine tenths are singletons; the top ten hold roughly 33%. In the case of this clone: Its antigen remains unidentified.

V shed 3 bases, J shed 6 bases, and the junction held 1 base outside the gene matches. The CDR3 spans 13 residues. Germline V gene data show CDR1 as LNHDA and CDR2 as SQIVND (reference sequence). Study-level points and caveats: Antigen specificity remained undetermined for the expanded peripheral T cells.

This clonotype was sampled from an adult with an advanced solid tumor such as melanoma, head and neck, liver or kidney cancer. The material sequenced was CD4+ or CD8+ T cells sorted from blood, taken in a trial of the OX40 agonist ivuxolimab. The chain is built from TRBV19 and TRBJ2-4; 8 bases align to TRBD1. The CDR3 reads CASSMGTGNIQYF. The CDR3 coding sequence is TGTGCCAGTAGTATGGGGACAGGAAACATTCAGTACTTC. Drawing the rest from reference TRBV19 and TRBJ2-4, the complete variable domain is DGGITQSPKYLFRKEGQNVTLSCEQNLNHDAMYWYRQDPGQGLRLIYYSQIVNDFQKGDIAEGYSVSREKKESFPLTVTSAQKNPTAFYLCASSMGTGNIQYFGAGTRLSVL.